The 7 T cell receptor beta chains below were found in one sample sequenced in a study of control samples from healthy donors and cancer patients. The assay was immunoSEQ multiplex PCR, and TCRdb's table has in-frame clones only and misses some. The sample lists approximately 160,000 clones, approximately 94% occurring once. The sequencing input was blood. The source of these receptors is a woman aged 18-35 years in good health.

This chain links TRBV13 with TRBJ1-2; no clear D. Germline V CDR1 and CDR2: PRHDT, FYEKMQ (reference sequence). Trimming pared 0 bases from V and 2 bases from J, leaving 10 bases between. The CDR3 totals 15 residues. The CDR3 nucleotides read TGTGCCAGCAGCTTAGGACGACCTGCAAACTATGGCTACACCTTC. Encoded protein: CASSLGRPANYGYTF.

V usage is TRBV10-3 and J usage is TRBJ1-1; tentative D call: TRBD1 (5 bases). Deletions cut 3 bases from V and 2 bases from J, with 13 bases between. Germline values: CDR1 ENHRY, CDR2 SYGVKD. This CDR3 has 15 residues. The DNA for the CDR3 is TGTGCCATCAGTGATCTAATAGACAGAAACACTGAAGCTTTCTTT. Its protein product is CAISDLIDRNTEAFF.

This clone was counted once. The chain carries TRBV4-3 and TRBJ2-6, with 10 bases aligning to TRBD1. The germline V gene has CDR1 LGHNA and CDR2 YSLEER. With V trimmed by 2 bases and J by 0 bases, 4 bases remained unmatched. There are 18 residues in the CDR3. The CDR3 DNA sequence: TGCGCCAGCAGCCAACGACAGGGGGCATACTCTGGGGCCAACGTCCTGACTTTC. Its protein is CASSQRQGAYSGANVLTF.

The rearrangement links TRBV29-1 to TRBJ1-1, with D uncertain. The CDR3 extends over 15 amino acids. V was cut by 5 bases and J by 3 bases, with 19 bases left in between. CDR1 and CDR2 from the germline V gene are SQVTM and ANQGSEA. The CDR3 sequence is CSVRHFIWPHTEAFF. The CDR3 nucleotides read TGCAGCGTTCGCCATTTTATTTGGCCTCACACTGAAGCTTTCTTT. Full variable domain (missing parts from reference TRBV29-1 and TRBJ1-1): SAVISQKPSRDICQRGTSLTIQCQVDSQVTMMFWYRQQPGQSLTLIATANQGSEATYESGFVIDKFPISRPNLTFSTLTVSNMSPEDSSIYLCSVRHFIWPHTEAFFGQGTRLTVV.

Only one count was recorded for this clone. CDR3 amino acids: CAAQREGSTEAFF. Written as DNA, the CDR3 is TGTGCCGCACAAAGGGAGGGAAGCACTGAAGCTTTCTTT. The chain couples TRBV7-9 to TRBJ1-1; D is unresolved. This CDR3 has 13 amino acids. V dropped 11 bases and J dropped 4 bases, with 17 bases sitting between them. Germline V gene data show CDR1 as SEHNR and CDR2 as FQNEAQ (reference sequence).

The CDR3 protein is CASSKGDFALNEQFF. CDR3 bases: TGTGCCAGCAGCAAAGGGGATTTTGCCCTCAATGAGCAGTTCTTC. The rearrangement joins TRBV6-2 or TRBV6-3 to TRBJ2-1; D may be TRBD1 (5 bases). Deletions cut 6 bases from V and 6 bases from J, with 18 bases between. The CDR3 has 15 residues. Germline V gives CDR1 MNHEY, CDR2 SVGEGT.

V and J are TRBV5-6 and TRBJ2-7; the D gene is possibly TRBD2 (5 bases). V was pared by 4 bases and J by 2 bases, with 10 bases between. CDR3 size: 13 residues. CDR1 SGHDT and CDR2 YYEEEE come from the germline V gene. CDR3 in DNA: TGTGCCAGCAGCGTGGGAGACACCTACGAGCAGTACTTC. It codes for CASSVGDTYEQYF.